The 6 T cell receptor beta chains reported below all come from one sample, sequenced in a study of blood T cells in healthy people across ages. The second PCR ran roughly 7 to 12 cycles with a sample-barcoded 5' primer and J-beta primers. MiXCR, applied by TCRdb to the 5' RACE reads, yields one record per CDR3 protein. The repertoire has 850,000 to 1,100,000 distinct CDR3 sequences, roughly two fifths of them found once; the top ten carry about an eighth. Sequencing used blood. The receptors derive from a man aged 18 to 30 in good health.

The V gene is TRBV6-5, the J gene TRBJ1-1, with D possibly matching TRBD1 (5 bases). The germline V gene has CDR1 MNHEY and CDR2 SVGAGI. This CDR3 has 15 amino acids. Trimming cost V 0 bases and J 5 bases, with 13 bases left between them. CDR3 sequence: CASSYSWGEATEAFF. The CDR3 DNA is TGTGCCAGCAGTTACTCGTGGGGGGAGGCGACTGAAGCTTTCTTT.

Turning to this clonotype: One end of the junction varies from germline; a read error may be responsible. The chain joins TRBV12-3 or TRBV12-4 to TRBJ1-5; D remains ambiguous. The CDR3 runs 14 residues. The DNA for the CDR3 is TGTGCCAGCAGAGCACAGAGTAGCAATCAGCCTCAGCATTTT. Residues: CASRAQSSNQPQHF.

The chain uses TRBV21-1 and TRBJ1-2. TRBV21-1 is labeled a pseudogene. This CDR3 region has 13 residues. Here the CDR3 reads CASRDLRGYGYTF. In nucleotides, the CDR3 is TGTGCCAGCAGAGACCTTCGGGGTTATGGCTACACCTTC.

This clonotype was observed a handful of times. The chain combines TRBV20-1 with TRBJ1-4, with D tentatively TRBD1 (6 bases). Trimming left V 4 bases short and J 8 bases short, with 23 bases between. The CDR3 is made up of 16 amino acids. Germline loops: CDR1 DFQATT, CDR2 SNEGSKA (reference sequence). The CDR3 loop is CSATYPRGASNEKLFF. The CDR3 DNA reads TGCAGTGCTACATACCCTAGGGGGGCTAGTAACGAAAAACTGTTTTTT.

The chain combines TRBV7-2 with TRBJ2-3, with D unclear. V was pared by 5 bases and J by 10 bases, with 22 bases between. Germline assignment: CDR1 SGHTA and CDR2 FQGNSA. The CDR3 is made up of 15 amino acids. The chain's CDR3 is CASSRPNKDGVSQYF. In DNA, the CDR3 is TGTGCCAGCAGCCGACCCAATAAGGACGGCGTTTCGCAGTATTTT.

The chain couples TRBV27 to TRBJ2-3, with a weak D call TRBD2 (6 bases). The CDR3 consists of 15 residues. V dropped 6 bases and J dropped 1 base, with 14 bases sitting between them. Germline CDR1 reads MNHEY; CDR2 reads SMNVEV (reference sequence). In DNA form, the CDR3 reads TGTGCCAGCAGAAACGACGGGGGTGGCACAGATACGCAGTATTTT. It is translated as CASRNDGGGTDTQYF.